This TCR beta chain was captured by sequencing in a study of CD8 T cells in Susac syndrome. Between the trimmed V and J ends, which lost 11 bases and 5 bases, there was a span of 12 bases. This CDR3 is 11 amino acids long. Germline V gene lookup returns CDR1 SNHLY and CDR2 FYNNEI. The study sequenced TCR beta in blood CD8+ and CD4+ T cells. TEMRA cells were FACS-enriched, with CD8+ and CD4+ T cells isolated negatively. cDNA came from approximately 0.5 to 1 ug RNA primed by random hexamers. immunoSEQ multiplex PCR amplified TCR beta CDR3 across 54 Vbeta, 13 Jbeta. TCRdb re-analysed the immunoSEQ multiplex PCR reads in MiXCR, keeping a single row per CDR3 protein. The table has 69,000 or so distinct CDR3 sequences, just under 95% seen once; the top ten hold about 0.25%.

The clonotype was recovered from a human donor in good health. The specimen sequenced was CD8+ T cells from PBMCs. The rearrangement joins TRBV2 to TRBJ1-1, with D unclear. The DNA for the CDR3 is TGTGCCTCAGAGGGCAGGACTGAAGCTTTCTTT. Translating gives CASEGRTEAFF.